The 19 T cell receptor beta chains listed next were all sequenced from one sample in a study of blood T cell repertoires in COVID-19 (TCRdb year 2020). Libraries were constructed by the immunoSEQ multiplex PCR assay. Imported from immuneACCESS, the table was reduced by TCRdb to in-frame sequences with V and J called. These copies leave out some clones; in studies compared against another copy, an unresolved V gene accounts for under half, and the cause of the remainder is not known. In this sample the table shows roughly 350,000 clones, about 89% of which occur a single time. About 6% of the sample is in the top ten clones. The sequenced sample consisted of peripheral blood. The origin of the receptors is a woman in her forties or fifties with COVID-19, enrolled during active disease.

This clone was found once. The chain has TRBV11-3 and TRBJ2-1, with 10 bases matching TRBD1. This CDR3 has 14 residues. CDR1 SGHNT and CDR2 YENEEA come from the germline V gene. With V trimmed by 1 base and J by 9 bases, 3 bases remained unmatched. The CDR3 region has the DNA TGTGCCAGCAGCTTAGGGGGACAGGGGATTGAGCAGTTCTTC. Its protein product is CASSLGGQGIEQFF.

The chain recombines TRBV10-3 with TRBJ1-5; unclear D gene. V was shortened by 5 bases and J by 2 bases, with 7 bases between the two germline ends. CDR1 and CDR2 from the germline V gene are ENHRY and SYGVKD. The CDR3 runs 13 residues. DNA for the CDR3: TGTGCCATCAGTAGCCGTGGCAATCAGCCCCAGCATTTT. As protein: CAISSRGNQPQHF.

J is TRBJ2-1 and V is TRBV5-4, with no clear D. The germline V gene encodes CDR1 SGHNT and CDR2 YYREEE (reference sequence). The CDR3 has 13 amino acids. The V end lost 7 bases, the J end lost 3 bases, and 11 bases lay between the germline ends. The CDR3 nucleotides are TGTGCCAGCCAAGTGGCGGTCTACAATGAGCAGTTCTTC. Its protein product is CASQVAVYNEQFF.

The V call is TRBV18, the J call TRBJ2-3, with D possibly being TRBD1 (5 bases). Germline-derived CDR1 and CDR2 are KGHSH and LQKENI. Trimming stripped 6 bases from V and 7 bases from J, with 14 bases between. This CDR3 comprises 13 residues. CDR3 region: CASSRVTGNTQYF. The CDR3 bases are TGTGCCAGCTCTCGAGTAACAGGAAATACGCAGTATTTT. The full variable domain, with the rest looked up from reference TRBV18 and TRBJ2-3, is NAGVMQNPRHLVRRRGQEARLRCSPMKGHSHVYWYRQLPEEGLKFMVYLQKENIIDESGMPKERFSAEFPKEGPSILRIQQVVRGDSAAYFCASSRVTGNTQYFGPGTRLTVL.

This chain connects TRBV5-6 to TRBJ2-3; 9 bases are a match to TRBD1. With V trimmed by 1 base and J by 5 bases, 5 bases remained unmatched. This CDR3 is 15 amino acids long. The germline V gene encodes CDR1 SGHDT and CDR2 YYEEEE. The CDR3 DNA sequence: TGTGCCAGCAGCTTGTACGGGACAGGGCAAGATACGCAGTATTTT. This gives the protein CASSLYGTGQDTQYF.

The chain employs TRBV28 and TRBJ2-7; 9 positions match TRBD2. The CDR3 has 15 residues. V dropped 5 bases and J dropped 1; count of bases not matched to a gene: 6. Germline assignment: CDR1 MDHEN and CDR2 SYDVKM. CDR3 nucleotide sequence: TGTGCCAGCAGTCCTTGGACTAGCGCATCCTACGAGCAGTACTTC. It specifies CASSPWTSASYEQYF.

The chain recombines TRBV7-8 with TRBJ2-7, with D perhaps TRBD2 (5 bases). Germline V gives CDR1 SGHVS, CDR2 FQNEAQ. V lost 3 bases and J 1 base, leaving 13 bases between the germline ends. The CDR3 runs to 15 residues. The CDR3 DNA is TGTGCCAGCAGCTTCGGGAATGGGTTATCCTACGAGCAGTACTTC. Its translation: CASSFGNGLSYEQYF.

This chain connects TRBV10-3 to TRBJ1-2; 8 bases match TRBD1. The CDR3 totals 14 residues. With 7 bases clipped from V and 12 bases from J, the junction kept 16 bases outside the gene matches. Per the germline V gene, CDR1 is ENHRY and CDR2 is SYGVKD. CDR3 DNA: TGTGCCATCAAAGTTACTCTGGGGACAGGTACAGACACCTTC. Translating gives CAIKVTLGTGTDTF.

This sequence joins TRBV6-1 and TRBJ1-2; unclear D gene. V lost 2 bases, J lost 7 bases, and 8 bases lay in between. The CDR3 sequence is 12 residues long. The germline CDR1 and CDR2 sequences are MNHNS and SASEGT. The CDR3 DNA follows: TGTGCCAGCAGTGAACCCCCCAGTGGCTACACCTTC. The encoded protein is CASSEPPSGYTF.

The CDR3 DNA reads TGTGCCAGCAGCCAAGGGAACAGGGTCACCTACAATGAGCAGTTCTTC. Protein: CASSQGNRVTYNEQFF. This chain links TRBV3-1 (or the pseudogene TRBV3-2) with TRBJ2-1; tentatively, D is TRBD1 (6 bases). Deletions cut 1 base from V and 2 bases from J, with 12 bases between. Germline assignment: CDR1 LGHDT and CDR2 YNNKEL (reference sequence). The CDR3 length is 16 residues.

Of note for this clone: Other DNA sequences in this specimen translate into the identical CDR3. The J gene is TRBJ2-1, the V gene TRBV6-5; 7 bases match TRBD2. Germline V lookup: CDR1 MNHEY, CDR2 SVGAGI. The CDR3 sequence is 14 residues long. J was trimmed by 1 base and V by 5 bases; bases with no gene match: 2. The chain's CDR3 is CASSTGGSYNEQFF. CDR3 nucleotide sequence: TGTGCCAGCAGTACGGGGGGTTCCTACAATGAGCAGTTCTTC.

The chain joins TRBV2 to TRBJ1-1; 8 bases line up with TRBD1. CDR3 length: 13 residues. With 8 bases clipped from V and 5 bases from J, the junction kept 7 bases outside the gene matches. Germline V gene lookup returns CDR1 SNHLY and CDR2 FYNNEI. CDR3 in DNA: TGTGCCAGCGGGCAGGGGGCGCGGACTGAAGCTTTCTTT. Translating it yields CASGQGARTEAFF.

CDR3 nucleotides: TGTGCCAGCAGTGGGAGGTCCTACGAGCAGTACTTC. Its protein is CASSGRSYEQYF. This sequence joins TRBV9 and TRBJ2-7; possibly TRBD2 for D (6 bases). From germline, CDR1 is SGDLS and CDR2 YYNGEE. The CDR3 sequence is 12 residues long. V was trimmed by 5 bases and J by 1 base, leaving 7 bases between them. Together with reference TRBV9 and TRBJ2-7, the CDR3 gives the full variable domain: DSGVTQTPKHLITATGQRVTLRCSPRSGDLSVYWYQQSLDQGLQFLIQYYNGEERAKGNILERFSAQQFPDLHSELNLSSLELGDSALYFCASSGRSYEQYFGPGTRLTVT.

This clone showed up just a few times. CDR3 bases: TGTGCCAGCAGCCCAGATGGGGCAGACTACGAGCAGTACTTC. Protein product: CASSPDGADYEQYF. The chain employs TRBV11-3 and TRBJ2-7; D possibly corresponds to TRBD1 (5 bases). Germline-derived CDR1 and CDR2 are SGHNT and YENEEA. Deletions cut 5 bases from V and 3 bases from J, with 14 bases between. The CDR3 is 14 residues long.

V gene TRBV3-1 (or the pseudogene TRBV3-2) combines with J gene TRBJ1-2, with 8 nucleotides matching TRBD1. The CDR3 is 16 amino acids. The germline V gene encodes CDR1 LGHDT and CDR2 YNNKEL (reference sequence). V gave up 0 bases and J gave up 5 bases; unmatched junction bases: 8. As DNA, the CDR3 is TGTGCCAGCAGCCAAGATGTCTCCAACAGGGGGTATGGCTACACCTTC. Its translation: CASSQDVSNRGYGYTF.

This chain uses TRBV12-5 with TRBJ1-2, with 7 bases matching TRBD1. From germline, CDR1 is LGHNT and CDR2 FRNRAP. The CDR3 loop spans 11 amino acids. V shed 6 bases and J 14 bases; nucleotides not matched to a gene: 9. The CDR3 protein is CASGREGARTF. CDR3 coding DNA: TGTGCTAGTGGCCGGGAGGGGGCGCGGACCTTC.

The chain combines TRBV3-1 (or the pseudogene TRBV3-2) with TRBJ2-1; the D gene is possibly TRBD2 (5 bases). V was shortened by 1 base and J by 9 bases, with 16 bases between the two germline ends. The germline V gene has CDR1 LGHDT and CDR2 YNNKEL (reference sequence). This CDR3 has 15 residues. For the CDR3, the DNA is TGTGCCAGCAGCCAAGGCCGTGGGAGATCGGGTGAGCAGTTCTTC. Protein product: CASSQGRGRSGEQFF.

The chain recombines TRBV4-1 with TRBJ1-2; D is ambiguous. The CDR3 spans 15 residues. The germline V gene has CDR1 MGHRA and CDR2 YSYEKL. V was clipped by 4 bases and J by 4 bases, with 16 bases between them. CDR3: CASSRLGGLAYGYTF. CDR3 DNA sequence: TGCGCCAGCAGCCGACTGGGAGGGTTGGCCTATGGCTACACCTTC.

The chain links TRBV29-1 to TRBJ2-7; D perhaps matches TRBD2 (6 bases). Germline V gene data show CDR1 as SQVTM and CDR2 as ANQGSEA. The CDR3 has 14 residues. Trimming removed 3 bases from V and 3 bases from J, with 15 bases in between. The CDR3, as DNA: TGCAGCGTTGATTTAACGGGAGCAGGCTACGAGCAGTACTTC. It specifies CSVDLTGAGYEQYF.